This T cell receptor beta chain was sequenced during a study of Graves' ophthalmopathy and Graves' hyperthyroidism. With 2 bases removed from V and 1 base from J, the gap between germline ends came to 14 bases. The CDR3 spans 16 residues. The germline V gene has CDR1 MNHNY and CDR2 SVGAGI (reference sequence). Donors with ophthalmopathy: moderate-to-severe activity, CAS ≥3, NOSPECS ≥4, duration under 3 months. Whole-study results and caveats: Using 13 signatures, a model distinguished ophthalmopathy from stable hyperthyroidism, reaching around 86% sensitivity and roughly 80% specificity. Appearing in blood as well were most expanded thyroid clonotypes above 0.001 frequency.

The authors amplified TCR beta CDR3 regions from RNA transcripts. The workflow started with a first-round RT-PCR run with HTBI primers and then moved on to a second-round multiplex PCR. TCRdb recomputed calls from the multiplex PCR reads with MiXCR, one row per CDR3 protein. The sample includes some 750,000 distinct CDR3 sequences, 40% of them seen just once. In its sample, this clonotype was seen a few times. The antigen remains undetermined. Material for sequencing was peripheral blood. The receptor's source is an adult man with Graves' ophthalmopathy. This chain connects TRBV6-6 to TRBJ1-1, with D perhaps TRBD1 (5 bases). This CDR3 is CASSYVTARPNTEAFF. CDR3 bases: TGTGCCAGCAGTTACGTGACAGCCAGACCGAACACTGAAGCTTTCTTT.